What follows are 17 T cell receptor beta chains derived from one specimen sequenced in a study of memory CD8 T cells in hepatitis C reinfection. Sequencing used immunoSEQ multiplex PCR; TCRdb keeps in-frame clones, though not all of them. The profile covers over 35,000 clones, with roughly 90% appearing a single time and roughly 1.2% taken by the ten largest. Time point: peak reinfection, 3 to 8 weeks after reinfection detection. Sorted cells were sequenced directly ex vivo without any in vitro expansion. Sequences were obtained from naive CD8+ T cells sorted from blood. These receptors all come from a man aged 18 to 30 with hepatitis C virus infection.

The chain's CDR3 is CASSFISGGERYV. CDR3 nucleotides: TGTGCCAGCAGTTTTATTAGCGGGGGAGAGCGGTACGTC. The chain combines TRBV27 with TRBJ2-7; 9 nucleotides align to TRBD2. Germline values: CDR1 MNHEY, CDR2 SMNVEV (reference sequence). This CDR3 contains 13 residues.

This chain uses TRBV1 with TRBJ2-2; TRBD2, the table's D call, lacks a check against the DNA. TRBV1 is described as a pseudogene. CDR3 length equals 19 residues. The CDR3 is CTSSQEDRRGRAFTGELFF. The CDR3 nucleotides read TGCACCAGCAGCCAAGAGGATCGAAGGGGGAGGGCCTTCACCGGGGAGCTGTTTTTT.

J is TRBJ2-7 and V is TRBV5-5, with TRBD2 matching over 7 bases. The germline V gene encodes CDR1 SGHKS and CDR2 YYEKEE (reference sequence). The CDR3 is 14 residues long. V was pared by 4 bases and J by 3 bases, with 7 bases of the junction left unmatched. CDR3 protein: CASSQLPGGYEQYF. CDR3 coding DNA: TGTGCCAGCAGCCAGTTACCGGGGGGCTACGAGCAGTACTTC.

This clone was seen only a few times. The rearrangement uses TRBV6-5 and TRBJ2-1, with 10 bases aligning to TRBD2. From germline, CDR1 is MNHEY and CDR2 SVGAGI. The CDR3 covers 13 residues. Unmatched junction bases numbered 4, after V lost 5 bases and J lost 9 bases. The CDR3 protein is CASSDRLAGEQFF. DNA for the CDR3: TGTGCCAGCAGTGACAGACTAGCGGGTGAGCAGTTCTTC.

The chain employs TRBV7-9 and TRBJ2-3; 10 bases align to TRBD1. Trimming cost V 4 bases and J 3 bases; bases outside gene matches: 4. Germline V gene lookup returns CDR1 SEHNR and CDR2 FQNEAQ (reference sequence). The CDR3 sequence is 15 residues long. The CDR3 DNA reads TGTGCCAGCAGCTCGGACAGGGGGAGGACAGATACGCAGTATTTT. Translated: CASSSDRGRTDTQYF. The full variable domain, rest sourced from reference TRBV7-9 and TRBJ2-3, is DTGVSQNPRHKITKRGQNVTFRCDPISEHNRLYWYRQTLGQGPEFLTYFQNEAQLEKSRLLSDRFSAERPKGSFSTLEIQRTEQGDSAMYLCASSSDRGRTDTQYFGPGTRLTVL.

This chain uses TRBV18 with TRBJ1-1; D remains ambiguous. The germline V and J ends were trimmed by 2 bases and 0 bases, with 7 bases remaining between them. There are 14 residues in the CDR3. Germline loops: CDR1 KGHSH, CDR2 LQKENI. DNA of the CDR3: TGTGCCAGCTCACCATCCGACTTGAACACTGAAGCTTTCTTT. This gives the protein CASSPSDLNTEAFF. Variable domain in full (rest from reference TRBV18 and TRBJ1-1): NAGVMQNPRHLVRRRGQEARLRCSPMKGHSHVYWYRQLPEEGLKFMVYLQKENIIDESGMPKERFSAEFPKEGPSILRIQQVVRGDSAAYFCASSPSDLNTEAFFGQGTRLTVV.

This clone was observed once. V and J are TRBV25-1 and TRBJ2-4; TRBD1 might be the D (6 bases). V was trimmed by 4 bases and J by 3 bases, leaving 16 bases between them. This CDR3 has 16 amino acids. The V gene's germline CDR1 is MGHDK and CDR2 SYGVNS. Here the CDR3 reads CASSVSQGRDKNIQYF. Here the CDR3 DNA reads TGTGCCAGCAGTGTGTCACAGGGTCGGGACAAAAACATTCAGTACTTC.

This clone has only a few counts. The DNA for the CDR3 is TGTGCCAGCAGTCCTAACCGGGGACAGGGGTTGGAGCAGTACTTC. It yields the protein CASSPNRGQGLEQYF. The chain couples TRBV2 to TRBJ2-7; 10 nucleotides match TRBD1. CDR3 length equals 15 residues. Trimming removed 5 bases from V and 7 bases from J; junction bases left unmatched: 11. Germline V CDR1 and CDR2: SNHLY, FYNNEI.

The chain has TRBV25-1 and TRBJ2-5, with 12 nucleotides matching TRBD1. Germline values: CDR1 MGHDK, CDR2 SYGVNS. The trim removed 1 base at V and 5 bases at J, leaving 5 bases unmatched. This CDR3 contains 16 residues. The CDR3 loop reads CASSEFGTGGGETQYF. The CDR3 coding sequence is TGTGCCAGCAGTGAATTTGGGACAGGGGGCGGTGAGACCCAGTACTTC.

In its sample, this clone was seen once. Different DNA sequences within this sample yield the same CDR3. The V gene is TRBV5-6, the J gene TRBJ1-1; D is unresolved. The CDR3 length is 15 residues. Trimming took off 0 bases at V and 2 bases at J, with 11 bases between the two ends. The V gene's germline CDR1 is SGHDT and CDR2 YYEEEE. The CDR3: CASSLAERANTEAFF. Written as DNA, the CDR3 is TGTGCCAGCAGCTTGGCAGAGAGGGCCAACACTGAAGCTTTCTTT.

Concerning this clone itself: The same CDR3 also results from other DNA sequences found in this sample. The chain joins TRBV7-2 to TRBJ2-7, with 8 bases matching TRBD2. The CDR3 length is 13 residues. CDR1 and CDR2 (germline): SGHTA, FQGNSA. CDR3: CASSPTSAYEQYV. The CDR3 DNA is TGTGCCAGCAGCCCGACTAGCGCCTACGAGCAGTACGTT.

The chain joins TRBV11-2 to TRBJ2-3; 7 bases agree with TRBD2. The CDR3 totals 17 residues. V trimming: 1 base; J trimming: 0 bases; junction bases outside the gene matches: 7. Germline CDR1 is SGHAT and CDR2 is FQNNGV. The DNA for the CDR3 is TGTGCCAGCAGCTTAGTCCCGGGGGGTTTAAGCACAGATACGCAGTATTTT. It codes for CASSLVPGGLSTDTQYF.

The count of this clone is one. CDR3 sequence (DNA): TGTGCCAGCAGCAGAGGGACTAGCGGATTCACAGATACGCAGTATTTT. Protein: CASSRGTSGFTDTQYF. V usage is TRBV9 and J usage is TRBJ2-3; 11 positions match TRBD2. Germline V lookup: CDR1 SGDLS, CDR2 YYNGEE. V was pared by 4 bases and J by 2 bases, with 6 bases of the junction left unmatched. This CDR3 region has 16 residues.

The V and J genes are TRBV27 and TRBJ2-1, with 12 bases identical to TRBD2. Trimming removed 6 bases from V and 6 bases from J; junction bases left unmatched: 6. Germline V gives CDR1 MNHEY, CDR2 SMNVEV (reference sequence). The CDR3 is 15 residues long. CDR3: CASSTGLAGINEQFF. Written as DNA, the CDR3 is TGTGCCAGCAGCACTGGACTAGCGGGGATCAATGAGCAGTTCTTC.

This clone was recorded only once. This rearrangement joins TRBV6-5 to TRBJ1-1, with TRBD1 as a possible D gene (5 bases). V was cut by 5 bases and J by 6 bases, with 16 bases left in between. Germline V gives CDR1 MNHEY, CDR2 SVGAGI. The CDR3 runs to 14 residues. CDR3 nucleotide sequence: TGTGCCAGCAGTGAAACGGGACTCTCAGCTGAAGCTTTCTTT. It specifies CASSETGLSAEAFF.

This clone was observed a handful of times. The chain is built from TRBV4-3 and TRBJ1-1, with 9 bases identical to TRBD1. The CDR3 runs 14 residues. Germline V gene data show CDR1 as LGHNA and CDR2 as YSLEER. Losses at the gene ends were 6 bases for V and 5 bases for J; bases not matched to a gene: 7. The CDR3 is CASRVDRGGTEAFF. The CDR3 DNA is TGCGCCAGCAGGGTAGACAGGGGGGGAACTGAAGCTTTCTTT.

The chain is built from TRBV5-3 and TRBJ2-1, with TRBD2 matching over 11 bases. TRBV5-3 is known as an ORF, though its function is uncertain. The CDR3 has 17 amino acids. The V gene end was trimmed by 3 bases and the J gene end by 3 bases; junction bases not matched to a gene: 8. The DNA of the CDR3 is TGTGCCAGAAGCTGCCAATTGGGACTAGCGGACTACAATGAGCAGTTCTTC. Translating gives CARSCQLGLADYNEQFF.